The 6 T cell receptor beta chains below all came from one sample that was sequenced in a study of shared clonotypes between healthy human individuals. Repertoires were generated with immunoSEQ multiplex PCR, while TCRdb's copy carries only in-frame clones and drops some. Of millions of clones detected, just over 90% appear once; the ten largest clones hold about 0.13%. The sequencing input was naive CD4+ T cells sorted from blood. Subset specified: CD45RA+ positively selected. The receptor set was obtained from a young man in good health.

The CDR3 sequence: CASTLGQGAGNEQFF. The CDR3 nucleotides read TGTGCCAGCACACTGGGACAGGGGGCGGGTAATGAGCAGTTCTTC. The chain joins TRBV7-9 to TRBJ2-1; 12 nucleotides agree with TRBD1. The CDR3 is 15 amino acids. Germline loops: CDR1 SEHNR, CDR2 FQNEAQ (reference sequence). J was trimmed by 7 bases and V by 7 bases; bases with no gene match: 8.

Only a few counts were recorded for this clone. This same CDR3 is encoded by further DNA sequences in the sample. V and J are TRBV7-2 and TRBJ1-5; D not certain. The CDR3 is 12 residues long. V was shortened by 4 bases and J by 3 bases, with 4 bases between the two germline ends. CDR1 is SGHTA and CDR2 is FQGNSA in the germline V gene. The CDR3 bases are TGTGCCAGCAGCTCCTTCAATCAGCCCCAGCATTTT. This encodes CASSSFNQPQHF.

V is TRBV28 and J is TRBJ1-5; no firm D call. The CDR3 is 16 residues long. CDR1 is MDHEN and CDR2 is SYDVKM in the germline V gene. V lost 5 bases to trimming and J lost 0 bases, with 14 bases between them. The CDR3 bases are TGTGCCAGCAGTCCCTTAGACATGTATAGCAATCAGCCCCAGCATTTT. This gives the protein CASSPLDMYSNQPQHF.

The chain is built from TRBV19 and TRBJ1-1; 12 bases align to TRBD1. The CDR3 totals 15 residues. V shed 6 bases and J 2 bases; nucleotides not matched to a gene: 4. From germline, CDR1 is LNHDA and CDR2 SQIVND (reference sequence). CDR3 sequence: CASRTGTGGNTEAFF. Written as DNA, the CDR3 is TGTGCCAGTAGGACCGGGACAGGGGGCAACACTGAAGCTTTCTTT.

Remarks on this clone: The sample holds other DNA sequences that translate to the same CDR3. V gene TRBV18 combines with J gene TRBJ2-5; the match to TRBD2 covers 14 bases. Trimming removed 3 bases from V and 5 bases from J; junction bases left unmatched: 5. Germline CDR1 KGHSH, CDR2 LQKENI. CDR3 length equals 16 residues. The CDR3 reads CASSPGLAGGRETQYF. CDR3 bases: TGTGCCAGCTCACCCGGACTAGCGGGGGGCCGGGAGACCCAGTACTTC. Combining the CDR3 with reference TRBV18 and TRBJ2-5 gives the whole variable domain NAGVMQNPRHLVRRRGQEARLRCSPMKGHSHVYWYRQLPEEGLKFMVYLQKENIIDESGMPKERFSAEFPKEGPSILRIQQVVRGDSAAYFCASSPGLAGGRETQYFGPGTRLLVL.

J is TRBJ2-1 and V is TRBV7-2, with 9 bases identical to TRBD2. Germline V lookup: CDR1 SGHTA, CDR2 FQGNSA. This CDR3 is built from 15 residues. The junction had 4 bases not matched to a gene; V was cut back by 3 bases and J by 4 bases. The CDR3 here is CASSFSGGLYNEQFF. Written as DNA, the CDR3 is TGTGCCAGCAGCTTCAGCGGGGGGCTTTACAATGAGCAGTTCTTC.